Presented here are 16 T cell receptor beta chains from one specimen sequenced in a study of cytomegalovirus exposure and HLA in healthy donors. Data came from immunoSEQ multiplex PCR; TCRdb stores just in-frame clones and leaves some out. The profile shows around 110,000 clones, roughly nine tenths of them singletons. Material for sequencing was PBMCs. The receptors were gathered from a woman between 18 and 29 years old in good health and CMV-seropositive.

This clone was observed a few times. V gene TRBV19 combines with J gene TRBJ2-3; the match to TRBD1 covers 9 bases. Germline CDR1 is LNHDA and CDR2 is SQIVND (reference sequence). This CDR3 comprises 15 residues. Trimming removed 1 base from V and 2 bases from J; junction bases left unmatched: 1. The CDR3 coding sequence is TGTGCCAGTAGTATAGGGACAGGGGTCACAGATACGCAGTATTTT. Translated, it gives CASSIGTGVTDTQYF.

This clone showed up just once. CDR3 sequence (DNA): TGCGCCAGCAGCCACCGACAGGCCAACCAGCCCCAGCATTTT. It specifies CASSHRQANQPQHF. This chain joins TRBV10-2 and TRBJ1-5; tentative D call: TRBD1 (6 bases). Germline lookup yields CDR1 WSHSY and CDR2 SAAADI. V lost 6 bases and J 7 bases, leaving 16 bases between the germline ends. There are 14 residues in the CDR3.

Written as DNA, the CDR3 is TGTGCCATCAGTGAAGTACAGGGGTTGAGGACTGAAGCTTTCTTT. The encoded protein is CAISEVQGLRTEAFF. The J gene is TRBJ1-1, the V gene TRBV10-3; 7 nucleotides line up with TRBD1. CDR3 length equals 15 residues. V shed 3 bases and J 5 bases; nucleotides not matched to a gene: 9. CDR1 is ENHRY and CDR2 is SYGVKD in the germline V gene.

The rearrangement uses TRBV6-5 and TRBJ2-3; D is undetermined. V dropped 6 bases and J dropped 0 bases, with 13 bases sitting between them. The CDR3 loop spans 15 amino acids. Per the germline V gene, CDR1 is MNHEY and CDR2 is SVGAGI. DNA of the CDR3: TGTGCCAGCAGGCGATTCCCCCTAAGCACAGATACGCAGTATTTT. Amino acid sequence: CASRRFPLSTDTQYF.

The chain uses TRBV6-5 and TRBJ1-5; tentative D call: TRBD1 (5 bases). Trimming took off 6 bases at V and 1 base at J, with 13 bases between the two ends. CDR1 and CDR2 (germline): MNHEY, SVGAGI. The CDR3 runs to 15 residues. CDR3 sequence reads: CASRLGGRSNQPQHF. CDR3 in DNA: TGTGCCAGCAGGTTGGGGGGAAGAAGCAATCAGCCCCAGCATTTT.

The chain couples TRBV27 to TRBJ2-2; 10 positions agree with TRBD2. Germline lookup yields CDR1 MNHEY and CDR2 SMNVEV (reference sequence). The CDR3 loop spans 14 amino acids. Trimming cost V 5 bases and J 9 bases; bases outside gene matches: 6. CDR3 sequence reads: CASSLAGVERELFF. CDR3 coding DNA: TGTGCCAGCAGTCTAGCGGGGGTGGAGAGGGAGCTGTTTTTT.

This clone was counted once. CDR3 DNA: TGTGCCAGCAGTGGAGCCCCGGGGGGGGGAATGAACACTGAAGCTTTCTTT. Residues: CASSGAPGGGMNTEAFF. J is TRBJ1-1 and V is TRBV2; D perhaps matches TRBD1 (5 bases). V lost 4 bases to trimming and J lost 0 bases, with 18 bases between them. CDR1 and CDR2 from the germline V gene are SNHLY and FYNNEI. The CDR3 has 17 residues.

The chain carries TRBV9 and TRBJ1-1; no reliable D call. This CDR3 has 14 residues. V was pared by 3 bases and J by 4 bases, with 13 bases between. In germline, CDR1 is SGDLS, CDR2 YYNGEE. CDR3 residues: CASSDPGRGTEAFF. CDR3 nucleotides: TGTGCCAGCAGCGATCCCGGACGGGGCACTGAAGCTTTCTTT.

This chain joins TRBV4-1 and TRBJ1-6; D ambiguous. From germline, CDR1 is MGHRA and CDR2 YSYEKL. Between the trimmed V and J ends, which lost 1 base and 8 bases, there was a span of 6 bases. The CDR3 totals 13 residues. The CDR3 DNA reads TGCGCCAGCAGCCAAGTCGGGGATTCACCCCTCCACTTT. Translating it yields CASSQVGDSPLHF.

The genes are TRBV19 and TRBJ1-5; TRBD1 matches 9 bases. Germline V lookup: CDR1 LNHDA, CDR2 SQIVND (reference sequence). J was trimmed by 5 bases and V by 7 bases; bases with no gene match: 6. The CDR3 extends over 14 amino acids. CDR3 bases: TGTGCCAGTAAATCCGGACAGGGGTATCAGCCCCAGCATTTT. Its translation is CASKSGQGYQPQHF.

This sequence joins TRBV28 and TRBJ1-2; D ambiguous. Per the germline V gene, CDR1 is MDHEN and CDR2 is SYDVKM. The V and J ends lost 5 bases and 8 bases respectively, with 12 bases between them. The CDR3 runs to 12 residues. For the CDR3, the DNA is TGTGCCAGCAGTCCCCTTTTAGAGGGCTACACCTTC. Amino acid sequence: CASSPLLEGYTF.

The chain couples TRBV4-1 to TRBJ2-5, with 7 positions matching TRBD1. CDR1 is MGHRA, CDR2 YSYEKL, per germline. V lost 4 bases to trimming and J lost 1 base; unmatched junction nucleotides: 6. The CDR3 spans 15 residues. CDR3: CASSPRQGTQETQYF. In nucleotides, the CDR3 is TGCGCCAGCAGCCCGCGACAGGGAACCCAAGAGACCCAGTACTTC.

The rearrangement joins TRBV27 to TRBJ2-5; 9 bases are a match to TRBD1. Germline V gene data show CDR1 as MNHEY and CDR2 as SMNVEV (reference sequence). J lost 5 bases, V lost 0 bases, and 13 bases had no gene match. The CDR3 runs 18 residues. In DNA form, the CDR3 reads TGTGCCAGCAGTTTATCCCCCCCGGGGACAGGGTGGATGGAGACCCAGTACTTC. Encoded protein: CASSLSPPGTGWMETQYF.

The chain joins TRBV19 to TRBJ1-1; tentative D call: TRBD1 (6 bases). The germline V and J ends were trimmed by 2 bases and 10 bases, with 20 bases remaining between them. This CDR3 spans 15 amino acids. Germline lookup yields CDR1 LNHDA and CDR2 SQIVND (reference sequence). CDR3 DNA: TGTGCCAGTAGTATAATGGGGCAGGGGCGTCGTGTAGCTTTCTTT. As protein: CASSIMGQGRRVAFF. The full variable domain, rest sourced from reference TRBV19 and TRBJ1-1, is DGGITQSPKYLFRKEGQNVTLSCEQNLNHDAMYWYRQDPGQGLRLIYYSQIVNDFQKGDIAEGYSVSREKKESFPLTVTSAQKNPTAFYLCASSIMGQGRRVAFFGQGTRLTVV.

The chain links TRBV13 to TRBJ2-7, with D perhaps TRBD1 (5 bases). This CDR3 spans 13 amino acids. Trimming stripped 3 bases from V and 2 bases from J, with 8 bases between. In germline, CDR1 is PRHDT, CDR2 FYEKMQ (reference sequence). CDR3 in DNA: TGTGCCAGCAGCTTCAGGGCGACCTACGAGCAGTACGTC. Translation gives CASSFRATYEQYV.

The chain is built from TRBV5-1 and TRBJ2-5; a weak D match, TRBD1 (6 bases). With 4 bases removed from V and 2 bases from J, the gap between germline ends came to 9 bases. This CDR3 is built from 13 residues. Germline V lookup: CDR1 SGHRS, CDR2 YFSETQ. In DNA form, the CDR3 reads TGCGCCAGCAGCCCTGGGACACAAGAGACCCAGTACTTC. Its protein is CASSPGTQETQYF.